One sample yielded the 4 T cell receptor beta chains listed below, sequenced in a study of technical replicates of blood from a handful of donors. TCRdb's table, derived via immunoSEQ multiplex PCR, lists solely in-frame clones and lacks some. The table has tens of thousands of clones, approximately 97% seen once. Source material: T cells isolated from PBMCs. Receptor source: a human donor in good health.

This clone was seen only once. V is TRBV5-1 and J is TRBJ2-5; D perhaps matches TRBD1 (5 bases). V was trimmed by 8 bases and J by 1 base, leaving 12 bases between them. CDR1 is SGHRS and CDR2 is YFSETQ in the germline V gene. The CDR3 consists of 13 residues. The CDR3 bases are TGCGCCAGGACAGCAGGGCTCCAAGAGACCCAGTACTTC. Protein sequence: CARTAGLQETQYF. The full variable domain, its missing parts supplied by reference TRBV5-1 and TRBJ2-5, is KAGVTQTPRYLIKTRGQQVTLSCSPISGHRSVSWYQQTPGQGLQFLFEYFSETQRNKGNFPGRFSGRQFSNSRSEMNVSTLELGDSALYLCARTAGLQETQYFGPGTRLLVL.

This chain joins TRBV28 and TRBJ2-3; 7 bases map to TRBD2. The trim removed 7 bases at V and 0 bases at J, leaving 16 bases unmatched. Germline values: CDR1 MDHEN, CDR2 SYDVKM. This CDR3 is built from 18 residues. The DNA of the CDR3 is TGTGCCAGCATAGGGGAAGGGACTACTCGAACTAGCACAGATACGCAGTATTTT. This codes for CASIGEGTTRTSTDTQYF. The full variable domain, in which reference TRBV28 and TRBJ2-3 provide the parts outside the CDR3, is DVKVTQSSRYLVKRTGEKVFLECVQDMDHENMFWYRQDPGLGLRLIYFSYDVKMKEKGDIPEGYSVSREKKERFSLILESASTNQTSMYLCASIGEGTTRTSTDTQYFGPGTRLTVL.

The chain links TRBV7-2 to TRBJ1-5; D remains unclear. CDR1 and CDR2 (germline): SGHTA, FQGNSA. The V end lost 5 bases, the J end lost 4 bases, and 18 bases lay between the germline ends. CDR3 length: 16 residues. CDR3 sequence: CASSPAAVYLNQPQHF. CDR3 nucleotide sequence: TGTGCCAGCAGCCCAGCGGCAGTTTACCTAAATCAGCCCCAGCATTTT.

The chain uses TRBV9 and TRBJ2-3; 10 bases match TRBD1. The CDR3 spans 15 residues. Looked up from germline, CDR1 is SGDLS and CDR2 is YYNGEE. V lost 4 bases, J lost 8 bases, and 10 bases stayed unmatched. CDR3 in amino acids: CASSSPGQGIATQYF. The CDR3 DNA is TGTGCCAGCAGCTCTCCGGGACAGGGGATCGCTACGCAGTATTTT. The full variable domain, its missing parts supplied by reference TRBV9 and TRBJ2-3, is DSGVTQTPKHLITATGQRVTLRCSPRSGDLSVYWYQQSLDQGLQFLIQYYNGEERAKGNILERFSAQQFPDLHSELNLSSLELGDSALYFCASSSPGQGIATQYFGPGTRLTVL.